This TCR beta chain came from a study of Ad26.COV2.S vaccination and SARS-CoV-2 variants. Study-wide context: Once or twice, 56 days apart, Ad26.COV2.S was delivered intramuscularly. The study, taken as a whole, reports: Similar non-spike TCR breadth was seen in vaccine and placebo recipients.

Documented treatment: roughly 18 received Ad26.COV2.S at low or high dose, single or two shots; about 5 received placebo; per-sample allocation not given. Collection of samples fell on day 63 after the first vaccine or placebo injection. Whoever gave the sample was an adult aged 18-55 years in Boston. Trimming cost V 5 bases and J 1 base, with 11 bases left between them. This CDR3 contains 14 residues. CDR1 and CDR2 (germline): LNHNV, YYDKDF (reference sequence). Produced via immunoSEQ multiplex PCR; TCRdb's table is partial and in-frame only. The repertoire holds around 320,000 clones, with roughly 91% as singletons. Comments on this clone: Its antigen is unidentified.

This chain links TRBV15 with TRBJ1-1; TRBD1 might be the D (6 bases). The sequence was collected from a person aged 18 to 59 who received the Ad26.COV2.S COVID-19 vaccine or a placebo. Sequenced material: peripheral blood, taken in a trial of Ad26.COV2.S vaccine versus placebo. The CDR3 coding sequence is TGTGCCACCAGCCCGGGGGCTAGGAACACTGAAGCTTTCTTT. It is translated as CATSPGARNTEAFF.